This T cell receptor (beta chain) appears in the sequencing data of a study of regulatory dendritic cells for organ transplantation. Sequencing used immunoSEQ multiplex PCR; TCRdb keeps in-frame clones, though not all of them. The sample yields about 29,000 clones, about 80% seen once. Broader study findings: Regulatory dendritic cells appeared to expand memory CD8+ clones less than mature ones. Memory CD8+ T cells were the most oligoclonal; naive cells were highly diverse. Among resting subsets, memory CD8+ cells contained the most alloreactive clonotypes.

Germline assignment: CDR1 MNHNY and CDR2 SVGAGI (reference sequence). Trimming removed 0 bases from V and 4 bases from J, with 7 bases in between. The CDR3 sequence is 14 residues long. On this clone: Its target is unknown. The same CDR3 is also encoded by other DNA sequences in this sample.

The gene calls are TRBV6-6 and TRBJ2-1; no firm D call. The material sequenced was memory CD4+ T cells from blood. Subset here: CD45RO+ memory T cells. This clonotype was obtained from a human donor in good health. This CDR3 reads CASSYSRVYNEQFF. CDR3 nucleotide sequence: TGTGCCAGCAGTTACTCTCGGGTGTACAATGAGCAGTTCTTC.